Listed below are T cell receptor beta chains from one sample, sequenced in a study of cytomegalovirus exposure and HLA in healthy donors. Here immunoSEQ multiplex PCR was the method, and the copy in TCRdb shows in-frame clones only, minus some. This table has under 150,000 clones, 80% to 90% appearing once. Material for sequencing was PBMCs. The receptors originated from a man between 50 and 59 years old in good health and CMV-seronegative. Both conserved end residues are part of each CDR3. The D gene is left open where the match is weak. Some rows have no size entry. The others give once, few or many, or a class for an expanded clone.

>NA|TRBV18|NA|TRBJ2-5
CASSAGQLETQYF
TGTGCCAGCTCAGCCGGACAGCTAGAGACCCAGTACTTC
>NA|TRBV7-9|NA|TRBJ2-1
CASSSSDEQFF
TGTGCCAGCAGCTCGAGTGATGAGCAGTTCTTC
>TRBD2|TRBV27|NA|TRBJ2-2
CASSLSGGGITGELFF
TGTGCCAGCAGTTTGTCTGGCGGGGGTATCACCGGGGAGCTGTTTTTT
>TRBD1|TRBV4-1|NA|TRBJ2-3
CASSQEGQSTDTQYF
TGCGCCAGCAGCCAAGAGGGACAGTCCACAGATACGCAGTATTTT
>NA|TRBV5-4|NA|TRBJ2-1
CASSLAGDRDEQFF
TGTGCCAGCAGCTTGGCGGGGGATCGAGATGAGCAGTTCTTC
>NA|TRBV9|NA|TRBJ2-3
CASSVGTGWTDTQYF
TGTGCCAGCAGCGTAGGAACAGGATGGACAGATACGCAGTATTTT
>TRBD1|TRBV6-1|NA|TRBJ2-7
CASSEALGQVAYEQYF
TGTGCCAGCAGTGAAGCCTTAGGACAGGTTGCCTACGAGCAGTACTTC
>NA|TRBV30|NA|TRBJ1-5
CAWSRDSNQPQHF
TGTGCCTGGTCTCGGGATAGCAATCAGCCCCAGCATTTT
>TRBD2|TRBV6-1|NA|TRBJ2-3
CASRTWRGDTDTQYF
TGTGCCAGCAGGACGTGGCGGGGGGACACAGATACGCAGTATTTT
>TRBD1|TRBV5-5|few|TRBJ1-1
CASSPRVGGPEAFF
TGTGCCAGCAGCCCTAGGGTAGGGGGCCCTGAAGCTTTCTTT
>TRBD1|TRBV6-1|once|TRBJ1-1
CASSGSRGPTEAFF
TGTGCCAGCAGTGGATCCAGGGGGCCCACTGAAGCTTTCTTT
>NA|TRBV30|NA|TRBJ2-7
CAWKPYRDTGEQYF
TGTGCCTGGAAACCTTACCGGGACACGGGGGAGCAGTACTTC
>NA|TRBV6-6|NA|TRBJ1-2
CASSPERYGYTF
TGTGCCAGCAGCCCGGAGCGCTATGGCTACACCTTC